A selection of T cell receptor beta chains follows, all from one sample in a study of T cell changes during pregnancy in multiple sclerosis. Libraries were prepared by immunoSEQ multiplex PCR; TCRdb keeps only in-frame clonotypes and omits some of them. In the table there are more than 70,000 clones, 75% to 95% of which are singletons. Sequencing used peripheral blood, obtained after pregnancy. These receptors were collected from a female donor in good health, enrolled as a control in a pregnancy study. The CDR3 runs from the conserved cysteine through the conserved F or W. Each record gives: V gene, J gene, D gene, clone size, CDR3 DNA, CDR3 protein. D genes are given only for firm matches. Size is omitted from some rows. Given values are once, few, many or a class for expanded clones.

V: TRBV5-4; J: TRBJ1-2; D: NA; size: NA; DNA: TGTGCCAGCAGCTTGGTAGGGCAGCGCGGGGGTGGCTACACCTTC; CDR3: CASSLVGQRGGGYTF
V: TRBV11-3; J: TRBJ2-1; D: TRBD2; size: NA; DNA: TGTGCCAGCAGCGCGGGGGGGTCCGGGGAGCAGTTCTTC; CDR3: CASSAGGSGEQFF
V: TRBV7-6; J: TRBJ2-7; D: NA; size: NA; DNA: TGTGCCAGCAGCTTAGTGTCCGGCTCCTACGAGCAGTACTTC; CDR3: CASSLVSGSYEQYF
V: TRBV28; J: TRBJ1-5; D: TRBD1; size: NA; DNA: TGTGCCAGCAGTCCTCGGGACAGGGGAAATCAGCCCCAGCATTTT; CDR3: CASSPRDRGNQPQHF
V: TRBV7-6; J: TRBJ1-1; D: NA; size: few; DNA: TGTGCCAGCAGCTTAGCGGAGGGGACGGACACTGAAGCTTTCTTT; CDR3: CASSLAEGTDTEAFF
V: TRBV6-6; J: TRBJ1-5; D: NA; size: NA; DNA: TGTGCCAGCAGCAGAAATACATATCAGCCCCAGCATTTT; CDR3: CASSRNTYQPQHF
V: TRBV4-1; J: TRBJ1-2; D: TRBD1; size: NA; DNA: TGCGCCAGCAGCCAAGATACCGGACAGGATTTGCCCTACACCTTC; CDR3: CASSQDTGQDLPYTF
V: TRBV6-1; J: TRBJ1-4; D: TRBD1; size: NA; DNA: TGTGCCAGCAGGTCGCGAGACAGGGAGAGGGAAAAACTGTTTTTT; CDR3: CASRSRDREREKLFF
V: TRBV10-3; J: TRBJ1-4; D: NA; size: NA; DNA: TGTGCCATCCCCCGTAACGCGGGGGAAAGTTGCACTAATGAAAAACTGTTTTTT; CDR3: CAIPRNAGESCTNEKLFF
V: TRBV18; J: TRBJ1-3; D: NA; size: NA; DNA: TGTGCCAGCTCACCCCTGGGGAGCTCTGGAAACACCATATATTTT; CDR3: CASSPLGSSGNTIYF
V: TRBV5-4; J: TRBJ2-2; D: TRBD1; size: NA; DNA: TGTGCCAGCAGCCGACAGGGGGAGAGCACCGGGGAGCTGTTTTTT; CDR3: CASSRQGESTGELFF
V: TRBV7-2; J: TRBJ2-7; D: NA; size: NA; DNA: TGTGCCAGCAGCTTAATGGGACTCCCCGCCGAGCAGTACTTC; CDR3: CASSLMGLPAEQYF
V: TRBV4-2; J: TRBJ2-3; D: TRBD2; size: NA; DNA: TGTGCCAGCAGCCAAGATGGGGGGCTAGCGGGGGTGGGCACAGATACGCAGTATTTT; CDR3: CASSQDGGLAGVGTDTQYF
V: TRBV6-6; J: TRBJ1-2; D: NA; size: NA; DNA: TGTGCCAGCAGTTCTCTCCAGGGAATGGGCGGCTACACCTTC; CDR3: CASSSLQGMGGYTF
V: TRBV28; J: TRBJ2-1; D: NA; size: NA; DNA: TGTGCCAGCAGTTTTTACCGCGGTATGAATGAGCAGTTCTTC; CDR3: CASSFYRGMNEQFF
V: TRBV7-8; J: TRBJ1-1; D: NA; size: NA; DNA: TGTGCCAGCAGCCCCCTCGGGGGACCTAAATACCCCGTTGGGAACACTGAAGCTTTCTTT; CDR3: CASSPLGGPKYPVGNTEAFF
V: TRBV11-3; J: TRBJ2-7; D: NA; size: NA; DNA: TGTGCCAGCAGCTTAGACCTAGCGAACGAGCAGTACTTC; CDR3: CASSLDLANEQYF
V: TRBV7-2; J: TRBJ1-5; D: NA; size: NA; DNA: TGTGCCAGCAGCTTAGGGAGGAGGGCAGGCAGCAATCAGCCCCAGCATTTT; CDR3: CASSLGRRAGSNQPQHF
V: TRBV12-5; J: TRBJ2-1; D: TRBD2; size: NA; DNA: TGTGCTAGTGGCCCGGGGGGGGACAATGAGCAGTTCTTC; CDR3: CASGPGGDNEQFF
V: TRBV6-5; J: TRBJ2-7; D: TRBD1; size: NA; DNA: TGTGCCAGCAGTCCGACAGGGTTTGGGTACGAGCAGTACTTC; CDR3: CASSPTGFGYEQYF
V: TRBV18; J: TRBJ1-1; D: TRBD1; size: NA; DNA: TGTGCCAGCTCGGCAACTCCCGGGACAGGGGAGGTTGAAGCTTTCTTT; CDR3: CASSATPGTGEVEAFF
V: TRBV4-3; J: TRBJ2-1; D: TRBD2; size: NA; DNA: TGCGCCAGCAGCCCCCTTGAGAGCGGGGGGGGATACAATGAGCAGTTCTTC; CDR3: CASSPLESGGGYNEQFF
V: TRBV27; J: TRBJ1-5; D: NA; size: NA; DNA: TGTGCTTGGGGCAGGGTAAGGCATCAGCCCCAGCATTTT; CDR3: CAWGRVRHQPQHF
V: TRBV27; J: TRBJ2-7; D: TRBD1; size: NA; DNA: TGTGCCAGCAGGATAGAAGGGACAGGGTTCCACGAGCAGTACTTC; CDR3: CASRIEGTGFHEQYF
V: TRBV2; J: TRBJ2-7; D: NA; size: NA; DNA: TGTGCCAGCAGTTTGCATGAAGGGGAGTACTTC; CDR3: CASSLHEGEYF
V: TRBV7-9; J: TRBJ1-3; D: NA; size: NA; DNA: TGTGCCAGCGTAGCCAAGGGGGTCCCTGGAAACACCATATATTTT; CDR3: CASVAKGVPGNTIYF
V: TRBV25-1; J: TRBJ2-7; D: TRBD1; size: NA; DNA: TGTGCCAGCACGGGACAGGGGTTGGAGTACTTC; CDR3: CASTGQGLEYF
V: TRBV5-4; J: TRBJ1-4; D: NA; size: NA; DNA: TGTGCCAGCAGCTCGCAGACAGGTGGGGATGAAAAACTGTTTTTT; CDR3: CASSSQTGGDEKLFF
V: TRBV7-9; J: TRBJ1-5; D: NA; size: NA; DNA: TGTGCCAGCACCCCTGGCGAAGCGACCAATCAGCCCCAGCATTTT; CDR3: CASTPGEATNQPQHF
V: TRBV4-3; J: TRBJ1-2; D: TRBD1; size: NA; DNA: TGCGCCAGCAGCCAGGGGGGGACAGGGGTCGGCTACACCTTC; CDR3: CASSQGGTGVGYTF
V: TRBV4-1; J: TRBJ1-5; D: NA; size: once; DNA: TGCGCCAGCAGCCACCCCCCGGGCAATCAGCCCCAGCATTTT; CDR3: CASSHPPGNQPQHF
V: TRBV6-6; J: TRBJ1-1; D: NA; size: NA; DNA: TGTGCCAGCAGTTACTCCCCGAACATGAACACTGAAGCTTTCTTT; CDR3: CASSYSPNMNTEAFF
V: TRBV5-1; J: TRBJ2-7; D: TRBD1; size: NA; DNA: TGCGCCAGCAGACGGGACAGTCCCTACGAGCAGTACTTC; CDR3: CASRRDSPYEQYF
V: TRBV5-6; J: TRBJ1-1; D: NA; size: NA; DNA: TGTGCCAGCAGCTTGAGGGGCACTGAAGCTTTCTTT; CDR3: CASSLRGTEAFF
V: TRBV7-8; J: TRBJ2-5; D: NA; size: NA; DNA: TGTGCCAGCAGCTTAGTGGCGGGTACGGGGACCCAGTACTTC; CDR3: CASSLVAGTGTQYF
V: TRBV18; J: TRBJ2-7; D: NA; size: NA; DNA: TGTGCCAGCTCCCCCGGGGTTAGGACCTACGAGCAGTACTTC; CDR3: CASSPGVRTYEQYF
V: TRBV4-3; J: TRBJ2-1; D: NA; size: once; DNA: TGCGCCAGCAGCCAAGATTCGGAGTCCTACAATGAGCAGTTCTTC; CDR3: CASSQDSESYNEQFF
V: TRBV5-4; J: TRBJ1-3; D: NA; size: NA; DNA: TGTGCCAGCAGCGCGGGGATCTCTGGAAACACCATATATTTT; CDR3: CASSAGISGNTIYF
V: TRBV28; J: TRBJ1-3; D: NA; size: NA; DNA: TGTGCCAGCAGTTTCGGGGGTGGCGGAAACACCATATATTTT; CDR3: CASSFGGGGNTIYF
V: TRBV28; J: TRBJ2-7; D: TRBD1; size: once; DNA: TGTGCCAGCAGTTCCCTCCGCGGACAGGTCGCCTACGAGCAGTACTTC; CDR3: CASSSLRGQVAYEQYF
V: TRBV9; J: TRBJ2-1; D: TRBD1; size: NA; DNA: TGTGCCAGCAGCCCCAGGCGGACAGGCTACAATGAGCAGTTCTTC; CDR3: CASSPRRTGYNEQFF
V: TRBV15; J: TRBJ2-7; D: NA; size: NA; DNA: TGTGCCACCAGCAGAGACTGGAGTGAGGAGCAGTACTTC; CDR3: CATSRDWSEEQYF
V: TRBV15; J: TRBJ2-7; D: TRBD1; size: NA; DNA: TGTGCCACCAGCGGGGAAGACGGGACAGGGGCCTACGAGCAGTACTTC; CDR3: CATSGEDGTGAYEQYF
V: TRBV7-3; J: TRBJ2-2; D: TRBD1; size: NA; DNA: TGTGCCAGCAGCCCGATTCGTGGACAGGGAAGCACCGGGGAGCTGTTTTTT; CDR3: CASSPIRGQGSTGELFF
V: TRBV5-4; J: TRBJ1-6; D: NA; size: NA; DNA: TGTGCCAGCAACTACTATGCTCGGACAATTAATTCACCCCTCCACTTT; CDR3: CASNYYARTINSPLHF
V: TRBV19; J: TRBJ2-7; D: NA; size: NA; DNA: TGTGCCAGTAGTAGGGGACCTGGAGGGGCCTACGAGCAGTACTTC; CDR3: CASSRGPGGAYEQYF
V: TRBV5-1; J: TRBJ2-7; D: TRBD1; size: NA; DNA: TGCGCCAGCAGCTTGGATTTTTTCCAGGGGGCCTACGAGCAGTACTTC; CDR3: CASSLDFFQGAYEQYF
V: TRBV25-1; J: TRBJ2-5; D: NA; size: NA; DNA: TGTGCCAGCAGGTCAAGCGGAGAGACCCAGTACTTC; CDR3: CASRSSGETQYF
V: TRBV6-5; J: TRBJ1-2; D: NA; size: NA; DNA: TGTGCCTCCCACCCCCGGACAGTCCTCTATGGCTACACCTTC; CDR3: CASHPRTVLYGYTF
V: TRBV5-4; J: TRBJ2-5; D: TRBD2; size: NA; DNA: TGTGCCAGCAGCCCAGCGGGGGGCCAAGAGACCCAGTACTTC; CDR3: CASSPAGGQETQYF
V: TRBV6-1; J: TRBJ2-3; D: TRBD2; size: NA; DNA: TGTGCCAGCCAGACCCGGGCTAGCGGTGGGGATACGCAGTATTTT; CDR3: CASQTRASGGDTQYF
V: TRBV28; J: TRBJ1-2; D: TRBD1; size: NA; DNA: TGTGCCAGCAGTTACAGGGGGCGCGGAGGCTACACCTTC; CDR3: CASSYRGRGGYTF
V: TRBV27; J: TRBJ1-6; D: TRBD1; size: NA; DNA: TGTGCCAGCAGTTTATATCCCCTGACAGGGTCGACCGGTTCACCCCTCCACTTT; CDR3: CASSLYPLTGSTGSPLHF
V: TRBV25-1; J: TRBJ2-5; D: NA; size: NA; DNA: TGTGCCAGCAGTGAAGCAGGGTGGAAAGAGACCCAGTACTTC; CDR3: CASSEAGWKETQYF
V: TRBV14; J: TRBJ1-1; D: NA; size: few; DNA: TGTGCCAGCCAACGCGGGGGATTGAACACTGAAGCTTTCTTT; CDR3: CASQRGGLNTEAFF